These T cell receptor beta chains were read from a single sample in a study of blood T cell repertoires in COVID-19. Clones were sequenced by immunoSEQ multiplex PCR, and TCRdb holds only the in-frame ones, with some missing. The sample consists of around 300,000 clones, 85% of them appearing once. Sequencing input: PBMCs or T cells enriched from blood (not recorded which). These receptors originate from a woman aged 50 to 65 who had recovered from COVID-19. The CDR3 runs from the conserved cysteine through the conserved F or W. D genes are given only for firm matches. Rows may omit the clone size; those that give it use once, few, many or a size class.

TRBV5-1	TRBD2	TRBJ2-5	.	CASSLAASGGGETQYF	TGCGCCAGCAGCTTGGCGGCTAGCGGGGGGGGAGAGACCCAGTACTTC
TRBV6-6	.	TRBJ2-5	.	CASSYSGRQETQYF	TGTGCCAGCAGTTACTCGGGCAGACAAGAGACCCAGTACTTC
TRBV6-5	.	TRBJ2-1	.	CASSYSNTLSYNEQFF	TGTGCCAGCAGTTACTCAAACACCCTGTCCTACAATGAGCAGTTCTTC
TRBV29-1	TRBD1	TRBJ1-5	.	CSVGVTGTGNQPQHF	TGCAGCGTTGGCGTCACCGGGACAGGGAATCAGCCCCAGCATTTT
TRBV10-1	.	TRBJ2-2	few	CASSIAVNTGELFF	TGCGCCAGCAGTATAGCGGTTAACACCGGGGAGCTGTTTTTT
TRBV6-5	TRBD2	TRBJ2-3	.	CASTSGGGTDTQYF	TGTGCCAGCACTAGCGGGGGGGGCACAGATACGCAGTATTTT
TRBV7-8	TRBD1	TRBJ1-5	.	CASSFRTGNSNQPQHF	TGTGCCAGCAGCTTTCGGACAGGGAATAGCAATCAGCCCCAGCATTTT
TRBV19	.	TRBJ1-1	once	CASSTLRGQRTEAFF	TGTGCCAGTAGTACTCTCAGGGGACAACGGACTGAAGCTTTCTTT
TRBV11-3	TRBD1	TRBJ2-2	.	CASSLGQGTDTGELFF	TGTGCCAGCAGCCTGGGACAGGGGACGGACACCGGGGAGCTGTTTTTT
TRBV30	.	TRBJ1-2	few	CAWSVTPGATYGYTF	TGTGCCTGGAGTGTAACCCCAGGGGCGACCTATGGCTACACCTTC
TRBV11-3	.	TRBJ2-2	.	CASSFTRSNTGELFF	TGTGCCAGCAGCTTCACTAGGTCGAACACCGGGGAGCTGTTTTTT
TRBV28	.	TRBJ1-1	.	CASSLAGRNTEAFF	TGTGCCAGCAGTTTGGCGGGGAGGAACACTGAAGCTTTCTTT
TRBV18	TRBD1	TRBJ2-5	.	CASSPLGQATPETQYF	TGTGCCAGCTCACCACTGGGACAGGCCACCCCCGAGACCCAGTACTTC
TRBV4-1	TRBD2	TRBJ2-1	.	CASSHGGGVSYNEQFF	TGCGCCAGCAGCCACGGCGGGGGGGTTTCCTACAATGAGCAGTTCTTC
TRBV2	.	TRBJ1-2	.	CASSELAANPGGYTF	TGTGCCAGCAGTGAATTGGCAGCGAATCCCGGTGGGTACACCTTC
TRBV4-1	TRBD1	TRBJ2-7	.	CASSQDPGDSDEQYF	TGCGCCAGCAGCCAAGACCCCGGGGACAGCGACGAGCAGTACTTC
TRBV12-3/TRBV12-4	.	TRBJ1-2	.	CASSFARDYGYTF	TGTGCCAGCAGTTTTGCTCGGGATTATGGCTACACCTTC
TRBV9	TRBD1	TRBJ1-2	.	CASNRGPGYGYTF	TGTGCCAGCAACAGGGGGCCGGGGTATGGCTACACCTTC
TRBV28	.	TRBJ1-6	.	CASSPVNGGADSPLHF	TGTGCCAGCAGTCCCGTAAATGGGGGGGCCGATTCACCCCTCCACTTT
TRBV5-1	.	TRBJ1-4	.	CASSVNAGSNEKLFF	TGCGCCAGCAGCGTGAATGCGGGCTCTAATGAAAAACTGTTTTTT
TRBV24-1	.	TRBJ1-4	.	CATSDLSTGTEKLFF	TGTGCCACCAGTGATTTGAGTACAGGGACTGAAAAACTGTTTTTT
TRBV10-3	.	TRBJ1-4	.	CAINGGMGEKLFF	TGTGCCATCAATGGGGGCATGGGTGAAAAACTGTTTTTT
TRBV7-2	.	TRBJ1-2	few	CASKNRESGYTF	TGTGCCAGCAAGAACAGGGAGAGTGGCTACACCTTC
TRBV5-1	TRBD1	TRBJ2-1	.	CASSLAMSTGAVNEQFF	TGCGCCAGCAGCTTGGCCATGTCTACAGGGGCCGTCAATGAGCAGTTCTTC
TRBV6-1	TRBD1	TRBJ1-4	few	CASSESDRVREKLFF	TGTGCCAGCAGTGAATCCGACAGGGTTCGCGAAAAACTGTTTTTT
TRBV30	.	TRBJ2-3	.	CAWSVGGSGTDTQYF	TGTGCCTGGAGTGTTGGAGGGAGTGGGACAGATACGCAGTATTTT
TRBV30	TRBD1	TRBJ2-1	.	CAWKDRGQGEQFF	TGTGCCTGGAAGGACAGGGGGCAGGGAGAGCAGTTCTTC
TRBV30	TRBD1	TRBJ1-6	.	CAWTPGQGFVPLHF	TGTGCCTGGACACCGGGACAGGGGTTCGTACCCCTCCACTTT
TRBV10-1	.	TRBJ1-5	.	CASSDTGGAQYSSNQPQHF	TGCGCCAGCAGTGACACAGGAGGGGCTCAATATAGTAGCAATCAGCCCCAGCATTTT
TRBV7-9	.	TRBJ1-3	.	CASSETDALGNTIYF	TGTGCCAGCAGCGAGACAGACGCGCTCGGAAACACCATATATTTT
TRBV7-2	.	TRBJ1-5	.	CASSGELSNQPQHF	TGTGCCAGCTCGGGGGAACTTAGCAATCAGCCCCAGCATTTT
TRBV11-3	TRBD1	TRBJ2-3	once	CASSLALQGTQYF	TGTGCCAGCAGCTTAGCCTTACAGGGGACGCAGTATTTT
TRBV7-9	.	TRBJ1-6	.	CASSPLTPVNSPLHF	TGTGCCAGCAGCCCATTGACTCCCGTCAATTCACCCCTCCACTTT
TRBV6-5	.	TRBJ1-6	once	CASSYIAGISSPLHF	TGTGCCAGCAGTTATATCGCAGGGATATCTTCACCCCTCCACTTT
TRBV27	.	TRBJ2-2	.	CASSLSLAQAGELFF	TGTGCCAGCAGTTTATCCCTCGCACAAGCCGGGGAGCTGTTTTTT
TRBV9	TRBD2	TRBJ2-7	.	CASSVGGTTPYEQYF	TGTGCCAGCAGCGTAGGGGGGACTACCCCCTACGAGCAGTACTTC
TRBV18	.	TRBJ1-5	.	CASSQNTGFSNQPQHF	TGTGCCAGCTCCCAAAATACAGGGTTTAGCAATCAGCCCCAGCATTTT
TRBV5-1	.	TRBJ1-3	.	CASSLFPADGNTIYF	TGCGCCAGCAGCTTGTTCCCCGCAGATGGAAACACCATATATTTT
TRBV7-7	TRBD2	TRBJ2-5	.	CASSPLRTSGTRQETQYF	TGTGCCAGCAGCCCCCTGCGGACTAGCGGGACAAGACAAGAGACCCAGTACTTC
TRBV7-3	TRBD1	TRBJ2-2	.	CASSSTPEQGAGELFF	TGTGCCAGCAGCTCGACCCCAGAACAGGGGGCCGGGGAGCTGTTTTTT
TRBV30	TRBD1	TRBJ1-1	few	CAGRQGRDTEAFF	TGTGCCGGCCGACAGGGACGCGACACTGAAGCTTTCTTT
TRBV7-2	.	TRBJ2-1	.	CASSPLDRYNEQFF	TGTGCCAGCAGCCCCCTCGACAGATACAATGAGCAGTTCTTC
TRBV14	TRBD1	TRBJ1-1	.	CASSPQTGRLTTEAFF	TGTGCCAGCAGCCCACAGACAGGGAGGTTGACGACCGAAGCTTTCTTT
TRBV5-1	TRBD1	TRBJ1-1	.	CASSLGQGVYTEAFF	TGCGCCAGCAGCTTAGGACAGGGCGTTTACACTGAAGCTTTCTTT
TRBV11-3	.	TRBJ1-2	.	CASSLSGDGYTF	TGTGCCAGCAGCTTATCAGGGGACGGCTACACCTTC
TRBV4-3	.	TRBJ2-3	.	CASSQGLLATGADTQYF	TGCGCCAGCAGCCAAGGCCTTCTAGCGACTGGGGCAGATACGCAGTATTTT
TRBV30	TRBD2	TRBJ2-1	.	CAWAGTSGPGMYNEQFF	TGTGCCTGGGCCGGGACTAGCGGGCCGGGAATGTACAATGAGCAGTTCTTC
TRBV5-1	TRBD1	TRBJ2-1	.	CASSPTDRSSYNEQFF	TGCGCCAGCAGCCCTACGGACAGGAGCTCATACAATGAGCAGTTCTTC
TRBV4-3	.	TRBJ2-2	.	CASSQDLFPRGNTGELFF	TGCGCCAGCAGCCAAGATCTTTTCCCGCGGGGGAACACCGGGGAGCTGTTTTTT